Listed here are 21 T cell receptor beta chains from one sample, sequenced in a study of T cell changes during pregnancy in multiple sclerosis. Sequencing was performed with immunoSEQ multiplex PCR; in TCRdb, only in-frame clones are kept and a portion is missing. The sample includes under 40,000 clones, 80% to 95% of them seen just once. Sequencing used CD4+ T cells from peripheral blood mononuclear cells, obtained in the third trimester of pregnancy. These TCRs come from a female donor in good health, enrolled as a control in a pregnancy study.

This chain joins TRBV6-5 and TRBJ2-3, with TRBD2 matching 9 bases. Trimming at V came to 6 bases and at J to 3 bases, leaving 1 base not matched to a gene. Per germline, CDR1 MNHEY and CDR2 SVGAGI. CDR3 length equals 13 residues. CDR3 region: CASRAGGTDTQYF. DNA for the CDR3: TGTGCCAGCAGGGCGGGGGGGACAGATACGCAGTATTTT.

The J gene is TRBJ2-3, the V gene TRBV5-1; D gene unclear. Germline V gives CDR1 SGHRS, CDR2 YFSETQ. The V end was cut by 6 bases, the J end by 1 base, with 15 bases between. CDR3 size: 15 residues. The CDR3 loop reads CASTSGYSGTDTQYF. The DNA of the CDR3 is TGCGCCAGCACCTCCGGGTATTCAGGCACAGATACGCAGTATTTT.

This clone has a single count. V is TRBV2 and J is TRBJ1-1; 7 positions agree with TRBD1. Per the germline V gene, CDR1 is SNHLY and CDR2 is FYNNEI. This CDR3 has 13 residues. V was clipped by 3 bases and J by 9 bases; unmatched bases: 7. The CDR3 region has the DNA TGTGCCAGCAGTGACAGACAGGGAACCAAAGCTTTCTTT. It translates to CASSDRQGTKAFF.

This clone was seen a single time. CDR3 sequence (DNA): TGCGCCAGCAGCCGCTTGATGACCGGGACAGGCCCCTACGAGCAGTACTTC. It yields the protein CASSRLMTGTGPYEQYF. This chain joins TRBV4-3 and TRBJ2-7, with 8 bases matching TRBD1. CDR3 size: 17 residues. CDR1 and CDR2 from the germline V gene are LGHNA and YSLEER. V was clipped by 4 bases and J by 2 bases; unmatched bases: 13.

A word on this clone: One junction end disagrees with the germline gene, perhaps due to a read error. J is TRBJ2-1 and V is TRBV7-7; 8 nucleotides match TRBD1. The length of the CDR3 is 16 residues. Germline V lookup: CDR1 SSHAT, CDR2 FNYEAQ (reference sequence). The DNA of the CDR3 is TGTGCTAGCAGCTCGGGACAGGCTGTGAAGGGGAATGAGCAGTTCTTC. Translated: CASSSGQAVKGNEQFF.

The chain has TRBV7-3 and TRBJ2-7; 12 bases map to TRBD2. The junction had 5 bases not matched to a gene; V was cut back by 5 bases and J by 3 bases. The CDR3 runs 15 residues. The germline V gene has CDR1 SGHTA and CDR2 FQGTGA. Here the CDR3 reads CASSPGTSGHYEQYF. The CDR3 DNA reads TGTGCCAGCAGCCCCGGGACTAGCGGGCACTACGAGCAGTACTTC.

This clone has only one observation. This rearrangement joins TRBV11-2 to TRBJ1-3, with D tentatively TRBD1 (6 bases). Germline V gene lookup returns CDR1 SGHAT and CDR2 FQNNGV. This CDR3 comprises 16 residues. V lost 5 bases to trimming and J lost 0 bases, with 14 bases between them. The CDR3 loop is CASSTYRVPSGNTIYF. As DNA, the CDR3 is TGTGCCAGCAGCACCTACAGGGTACCCTCTGGAAACACCATATATTTT.

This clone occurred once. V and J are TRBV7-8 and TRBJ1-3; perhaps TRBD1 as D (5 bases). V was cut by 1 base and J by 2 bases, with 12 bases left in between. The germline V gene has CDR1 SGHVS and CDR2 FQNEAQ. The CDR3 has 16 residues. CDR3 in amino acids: CASSLVRQGAGNTIYF. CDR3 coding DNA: TGTGCCAGCAGCTTAGTACGCCAGGGCGCTGGAAACACCATATATTTT.

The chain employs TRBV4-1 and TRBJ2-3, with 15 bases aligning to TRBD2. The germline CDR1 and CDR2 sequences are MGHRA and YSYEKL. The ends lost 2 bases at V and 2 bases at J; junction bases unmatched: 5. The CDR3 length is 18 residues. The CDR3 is CASSQRGLAGGLTDTQYF. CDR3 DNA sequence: TGCGCCAGCAGCCAACGGGGACTAGCGGGGGGCCTCACAGATACGCAGTATTTT.

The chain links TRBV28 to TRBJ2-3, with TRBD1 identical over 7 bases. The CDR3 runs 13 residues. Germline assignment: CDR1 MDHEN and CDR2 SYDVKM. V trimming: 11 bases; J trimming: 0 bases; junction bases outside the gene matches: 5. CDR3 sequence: CASRDSSTDTQYF. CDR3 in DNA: TGTGCCTCCCGGGACAGTAGCACAGATACGCAGTATTTT.

The CDR3 sequence is CASSQEAGGYEQYF. The CDR3, as DNA: TGCGCCAGCAGCCAAGAGGCGGGAGGCTACGAGCAGTACTTC. The chain carries TRBV4-3 and TRBJ2-7, with 8 bases identical to TRBD2. Germline V lookup: CDR1 LGHNA, CDR2 YSLEER. The trim removed 0 bases at V and 3 bases at J, leaving 1 base unmatched. The CDR3 has 14 residues.

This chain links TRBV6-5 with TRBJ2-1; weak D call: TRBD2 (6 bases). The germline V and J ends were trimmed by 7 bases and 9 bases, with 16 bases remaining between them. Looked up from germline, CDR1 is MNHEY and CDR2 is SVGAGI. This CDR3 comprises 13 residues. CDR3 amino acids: CASTYPLGGEQFF. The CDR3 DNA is TGTGCCAGCACCTACCCCCTGGGGGGTGAGCAGTTCTTC.

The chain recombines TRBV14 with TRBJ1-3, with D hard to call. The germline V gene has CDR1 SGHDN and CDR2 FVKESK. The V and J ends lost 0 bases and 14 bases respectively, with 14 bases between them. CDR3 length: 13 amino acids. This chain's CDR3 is CASSQDYTLAVYF. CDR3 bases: TGTGCCAGCAGCCAAGATTATACCTTGGCGGTATATTTT.

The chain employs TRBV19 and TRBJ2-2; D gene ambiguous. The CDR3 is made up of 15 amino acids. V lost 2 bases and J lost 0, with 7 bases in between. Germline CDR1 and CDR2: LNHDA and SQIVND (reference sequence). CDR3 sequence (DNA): TGTGCCAGTAGTATATTGAGGACGAACACCGGGGAGCTGTTTTTT. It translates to CASSILRTNTGELFF.

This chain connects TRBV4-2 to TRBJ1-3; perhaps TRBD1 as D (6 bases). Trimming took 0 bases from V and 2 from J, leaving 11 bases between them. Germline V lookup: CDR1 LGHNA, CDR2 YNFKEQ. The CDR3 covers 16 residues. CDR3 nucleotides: TGTGCCAGCAGCCAAGATCCCGCAGGGGCTGGAAACACCATATATTTT. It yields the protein CASSQDPAGAGNTIYF.

The CDR3 reads CASSSETGTNSPLHF. For the CDR3, the DNA is TGTGCCAGCAGCTCGGAGACAGGAACTAATTCACCCCTCCACTTT. The rearrangement uses TRBV5-6 and TRBJ1-6; possibly TRBD1 for D (6 bases). The CDR3 runs 15 residues. Trimming left V 3 bases short and J 6 bases short, with 13 bases between. Germline V gives CDR1 SGHDT, CDR2 YYEEEE.

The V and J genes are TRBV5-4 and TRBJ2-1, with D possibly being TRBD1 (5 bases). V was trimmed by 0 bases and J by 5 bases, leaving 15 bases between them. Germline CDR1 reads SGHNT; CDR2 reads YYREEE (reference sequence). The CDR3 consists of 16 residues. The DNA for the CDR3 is TGTGCCAGCAGCTTGGACAGGAGATTTGTGAACAATGAGCAGTTCTTC. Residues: CASSLDRRFVNNEQFF.

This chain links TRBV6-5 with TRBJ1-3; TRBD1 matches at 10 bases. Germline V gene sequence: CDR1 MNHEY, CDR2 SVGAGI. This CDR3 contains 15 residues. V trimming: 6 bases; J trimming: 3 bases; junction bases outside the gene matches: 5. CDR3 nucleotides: TGTGCCAGCAGGACGGACAGGGGGGTTGGAAACACCATATATTTT. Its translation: CASRTDRGVGNTIYF.

The chain's CDR3 is CASSFRSGGDLSGANVLTF. In DNA form, the CDR3 reads TGTGCCAGCAGCTTCCGTTCCGGGGGGGACCTCTCTGGGGCCAACGTCCTGACTTTC. The rearrangement uses TRBV11-1 and TRBJ2-6; TRBD2 matches 8 bases. V dropped 3 bases and J dropped 0; count of bases not matched to a gene: 10. Germline V gives CDR1 SGHAT, CDR2 FQDESV (reference sequence). This CDR3 region has 19 residues.

CDR3 sequence reads: CASRTKGAANTEAFF. CDR3 nucleotides: TGTGCCAGCAGAACGAAAGGGGCAGCAAACACTGAAGCTTTCTTT. V usage is TRBV7-2 and J usage is TRBJ1-1; D perhaps matches TRBD1 (5 bases). The V end was cut by 6 bases, the J end by 2 bases, with 16 bases between. CDR3 length: 15 residues. CDR1 SGHTA and CDR2 FQGNSA come from the germline V gene.

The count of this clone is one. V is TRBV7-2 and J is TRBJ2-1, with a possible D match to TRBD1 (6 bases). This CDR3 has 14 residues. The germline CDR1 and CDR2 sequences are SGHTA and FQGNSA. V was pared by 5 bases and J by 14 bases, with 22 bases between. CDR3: CASSPSSQWGHKFF. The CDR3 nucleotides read TGTGCCAGCAGCCCCTCGTCCCAATGGGGACACAAGTTCTTC.